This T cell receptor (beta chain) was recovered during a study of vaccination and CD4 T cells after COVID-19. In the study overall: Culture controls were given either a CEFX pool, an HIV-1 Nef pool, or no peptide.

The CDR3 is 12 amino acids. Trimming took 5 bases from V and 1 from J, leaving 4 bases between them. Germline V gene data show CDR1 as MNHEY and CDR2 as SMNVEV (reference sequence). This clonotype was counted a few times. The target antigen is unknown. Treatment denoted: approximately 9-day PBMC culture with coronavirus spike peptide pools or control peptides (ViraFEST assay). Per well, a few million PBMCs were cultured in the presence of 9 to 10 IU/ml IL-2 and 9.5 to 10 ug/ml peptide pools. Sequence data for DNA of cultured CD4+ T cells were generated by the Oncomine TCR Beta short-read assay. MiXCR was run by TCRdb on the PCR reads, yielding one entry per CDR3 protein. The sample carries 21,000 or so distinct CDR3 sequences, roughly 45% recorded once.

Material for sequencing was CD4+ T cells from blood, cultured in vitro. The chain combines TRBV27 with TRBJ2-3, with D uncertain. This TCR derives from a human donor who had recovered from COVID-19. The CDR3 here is CASSPGTDTQYF. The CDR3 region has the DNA TGTGCCAGCAGTCCGGGCACAGATACGCAGTATTTT.